These 29 T cell receptor beta chains came from one sample sequenced in a study of blood T cell repertoires in COVID-19. Only in-frame clones appear in the TCRdb table, and some are missing; sequencing was by immunoSEQ multiplex PCR. The sample holds around 260,000 clones, around 78% seen once. Sequences were obtained from peripheral blood. These receptors all come from a man between 60 and 75 years old who had recovered from COVID-19.

V usage is TRBV5-5 and J usage is TRBJ2-5, with D unclear. The CDR3 sequence is 14 residues long. Germline V gene data show CDR1 as SGHKS and CDR2 as YYEKEE (reference sequence). V gave up 1 base and J gave up 1 base, with 8 bases separating them. The CDR3 sequence is CASSLLASQETQYF. CDR3 DNA sequence: TGTGCCAGCAGCTTGTTGGCCAGCCAAGAGACCCAGTACTTC.

This sequence joins TRBV6-5 and TRBJ1-1, with 12 positions matching TRBD1. CDR1 and CDR2 (germline): MNHEY, SVGAGI. Trimming cost V 1 base and J 4 bases; bases outside gene matches: 4. This CDR3 has 16 amino acids. CDR3 sequence reads: CASSYLGQGAGTEAFF. Here the CDR3 DNA reads TGTGCCAGCAGTTACTTGGGACAGGGGGCTGGCACTGAAGCTTTCTTT.

This rearrangement joins TRBV28 to TRBJ1-2; 10 bases fit TRBD1. The CDR3 is 14 amino acids. CDR1 is MDHEN, CDR2 SYDVKM, per germline. With V trimmed by 2 bases and J by 4 bases, 1 base remained unmatched. DNA of the CDR3: TGTGCCAGCAGTTTAGGGGACAGGGGCTATGGCTACACCTTC. Its protein is CASSLGDRGYGYTF.

This rearrangement joins TRBV18 to TRBJ1-2; 8 bases are a match to TRBD1. This CDR3 has 15 residues. Germline V gene sequence: CDR1 KGHSH, CDR2 LQKENI. With 5 bases clipped from V and 7 bases from J, the junction kept 12 bases outside the gene matches. The CDR3 nucleotides are TGTGCCAGCTCAGCTCTAGACAGGGGAGTAGGTGGCTACACCTTC. As protein: CASSALDRGVGGYTF.

The V call is TRBV25-1, the J call TRBJ2-4, with TRBD2 as a possible D gene (5 bases). This CDR3 contains 14 residues. Per germline, CDR1 MGHDK and CDR2 SYGVNS. Trimming cost V 3 bases and J 6 bases, with 12 bases left between them. Here the CDR3 DNA reads TGTGCCAGCAGTGATGGGGAGAGCGGAAACATTCAGTACTTC. Its protein is CASSDGESGNIQYF.

As regards this clone: The junction and the germline gene differ at one end; a read error may be behind it. The rearrangement links TRBV29-1 to TRBJ2-7; TRBD1 agrees at 7 bases. The CDR3 loop spans 10 amino acids. The germline V gene encodes CDR1 SQVTM and CDR2 ANQGSEA. DNA of the CDR3: TGCAGCGTTGAAGGATGGGACAGCCACTTC. This codes for CSVEGWDSHF.

This clone was seen a handful of times. J is TRBJ2-3 and V is TRBV3-1 (or the pseudogene TRBV3-2); 9 positions match TRBD2. V trimming: 4 bases; J trimming: 9 bases; junction bases outside the gene matches: 11. The germline CDR1 and CDR2 sequences are LGHDT and YNNKEL (reference sequence). The CDR3 is 15 amino acids. This CDR3 is CASSLGLASGRTQYF. CDR3 coding DNA: TGTGCCAGCAGCCTCGGACTAGCGTCGGGAAGAACGCAGTATTTT.

The J gene is TRBJ1-2, the V gene TRBV2; perhaps TRBD1 as D (5 bases). CDR1 and CDR2 from the germline V gene are SNHLY and FYNNEI. V dropped 2 bases and J dropped 10 bases, with 11 bases sitting between them. CDR3 length: 12 residues. CDR3 in amino acids: CASSETRVVYTF. The CDR3 DNA reads as TGTGCCAGCAGTGAAACCAGGGTCGTCTACACCTTC.

This clone was counted once. The rearrangement joins TRBV5-6 to TRBJ1-1; perhaps TRBD1 as D (5 bases). This CDR3 is 14 amino acids long. Germline lookup yields CDR1 SGHDT and CDR2 YYEEEE. Trimming cost V 4 bases and J 5 bases, with 15 bases left between them. CDR3 bases: TGTGCCAGCAGCCCCCGGAGCAGGGTGACTGAAGCTTTCTTT. It translates to CASSPRSRVTEAFF.

V and J are TRBV12-5 and TRBJ1-1; 7 nucleotides agree with TRBD1. The V gene end was trimmed by 2 bases and the J gene end by 7 bases; junction bases not matched to a gene: 10. There are 15 residues in the CDR3. From germline, CDR1 is LGHNT and CDR2 FRNRAP. CDR3 loop: CASGLFAGGYGEAFF. In DNA, the CDR3 is TGTGCTAGTGGTTTGTTTGCAGGGGGTTATGGTGAAGCTTTCTTT.

The chain uses TRBV11-1 and TRBJ1-2, with D perhaps TRBD1 (6 bases). The CDR3 is 16 residues long. Germline values: CDR1 SGHAT, CDR2 FQDESV (reference sequence). V lost 4 bases, J lost 4 bases, and 19 bases lay in between. The CDR3 sequence: CASSSGTRGSGYGYTF. For the CDR3, the DNA is TGTGCCAGCAGCTCGGGGACACGGGGTAGTGGCTATGGCTACACCTTC.

The genes are TRBV6-5 and TRBJ1-5, with no clear D. CDR3 length equals 13 residues. V lost 6 bases and J 0 bases, leaving 6 bases between the germline ends. CDR1 and CDR2 from the germline V gene are MNHEY and SVGAGI. The DNA of the CDR3 is TGTGCCAGCAGAACATATAGCAATCAGCCCCAGCATTTT. It specifies CASRTYSNQPQHF.

This chain links TRBV19 with TRBJ1-5; 8 nucleotides line up with TRBD1. Trimming removed 5 bases from V and 1 base from J; junction bases left unmatched: 4. The CDR3 is 15 residues long. Germline V CDR1 and CDR2: LNHDA, SQIVND (reference sequence). The CDR3 nucleotides read TGTGCCAGTAGTGGACAGGGATTGAGCAATCAGCCCCAGCATTTT. Its protein is CASSGQGLSNQPQHF.

The chain recombines TRBV19 with TRBJ2-2, with 7 bases lining up with TRBD2. Trimming took 5 bases from V and 4 from J; bases not matched to a gene: 7. The length of the CDR3 is 15 residues. Germline CDR1 reads LNHDA; CDR2 reads SQIVND (reference sequence). CDR3 sequence reads: CASSSRGRSTGELFF. The CDR3 coding sequence is TGTGCCAGTAGTTCCCGCGGGAGAAGCACCGGGGAGCTGTTTTTT. The entire variable domain, with the rest obtained from reference TRBV19 and TRBJ2-2, is as follows: DGGITQSPKYLFRKEGQNVTLSCEQNLNHDAMYWYRQDPGQGLRLIYYSQIVNDFQKGDIAEGYSVSREKKESFPLTVTSAQKNPTAFYLCASSSRGRSTGELFFGEGSRLTVL.

The rearrangement joins TRBV5-8 to TRBJ1-1, with a tentative D call TRBD1 (5 bases). V lost 4 bases and J 0 bases, leaving 13 bases between the germline ends. This CDR3 has 15 amino acids. Germline V gene lookup returns CDR1 SGHTS and CDR2 YDEGEE. CDR3 in amino acids: CASSRLDSMNTEAFF. For the CDR3, the DNA is TGTGCCAGCAGCCGACTCGACAGCATGAACACTGAAGCTTTCTTT.

J is TRBJ2-2 and V is TRBV7-9; 10 bases line up with TRBD1. Looked up from germline, CDR1 is SEHNR and CDR2 is FQNEAQ (reference sequence). J was trimmed by 6 bases and V by 5 bases; bases with no gene match: 6. The CDR3 length is 15 residues. DNA for the CDR3: TGTGCCAGCAGCCCCGGACAGGGGGTTGCCGGGGAGCTGTTTTTT. Protein sequence: CASSPGQGVAGELFF.

Comments on this clone: Mismatch with germline at one junction end may stem from a read error. This chain uses TRBV19 with TRBJ1-3, with unresolved D. CDR1 and CDR2 (germline): LNHDA, SQIVND (reference sequence). This CDR3 is built from 17 residues. This CDR3 reads CASNIEVSRASGNTIYF. The DNA of the CDR3 is TGTGCCAGTAATATAGAAGTATCGCGGGCCTCTGGAAACACCATATATTTT.

This clone was counted a single time. This sequence joins TRBV4-1 and TRBJ2-1; 7 nucleotides line up with TRBD2. CDR1 is MGHRA and CDR2 is YSYEKL in the germline V gene. The CDR3 is 17 amino acids. Unmatched junction bases numbered 9, after V lost 4 bases and J lost 0 bases. The CDR3 coding sequence is TGCGCCAGCAGCCCAGACAGCGGGGTGAGCTCCTACAATGAGCAGTTCTTC. This translates into CASSPDSGVSSYNEQFF.

This clone was observed once. The V gene is TRBV6-5, the J gene TRBJ1-1; 7 nucleotides agree with TRBD1. After removal of 0 bases from V and 0 bases from J, the junction contained 1 base not matched to a gene. CDR1 and CDR2 from the germline V gene are MNHEY and SVGAGI. The CDR3 contains 15 residues. Here the CDR3 reads CASSYSGTVNTEAFF. DNA for the CDR3: TGTGCCAGCAGTTACTCCGGGACAGTGAACACTGAAGCTTTCTTT.

The V gene is TRBV7-9, the J gene TRBJ1-5; D gene uncertain. CDR1 SEHNR and CDR2 FQNEAQ come from the germline V gene (reference sequence). There are 12 residues in the CDR3. The V end lost 1 base, the J end lost 6 bases, and 4 bases lay between the germline ends. The CDR3 region is CASSLDRQPQHF. The DNA of the CDR3 is TGTGCCAGCAGCTTAGATCGTCAGCCCCAGCATTTT. The variable domain in full, with the rest retrieved from reference TRBV7-9 and TRBJ1-5, is DTGVSQNPRHKITKRGQNVTFRCDPISEHNRLYWYRQTLGQGPEFLTYFQNEAQLEKSRLLSDRFSAERPKGSFSTLEIQRTEQGDSAMYLCASSLDRQPQHFGDGTRLSIL.

The chain carries TRBV19 and TRBJ2-2; the match to TRBD2 covers 7 bases. This CDR3 region has 14 residues. Germline V gene sequence: CDR1 LNHDA, CDR2 SQIVND (reference sequence). The V gene end was trimmed by 10 bases and the J gene end by 4 bases; junction bases not matched to a gene: 9. The CDR3 is CATNPGRGTGELFF. CDR3 DNA sequence: TGTGCCACAAATCCAGGGAGGGGCACCGGGGAGCTGTTTTTT.

This chain joins TRBV5-5 and TRBJ2-3, with 12 bases aligning to TRBD2. V trimming: 3 bases; J trimming: 8 bases; junction bases outside the gene matches: 13. Germline CDR1 SGHKS, CDR2 YYEKEE (reference sequence). CDR3 size: 17 residues. CDR3 loop: CASSSTRLAGGPGTQYF. CDR3 nucleotides: TGTGCCAGCAGCTCCACTCGTCTAGCGGGAGGGCCAGGTACGCAGTATTTT.

The chain has TRBV20-1 and TRBJ1-2, with D possibly TRBD1 on 6 matching bases. The V and J ends lost 3 bases and 9 bases respectively, with 11 bases between them. Per germline, CDR1 DFQATT and CDR2 SNEGSKA (reference sequence). The CDR3 spans 11 residues. DNA of the CDR3: TGCAGTGCTAGGGGGGCTGGTAGCTACACCTTC. Translating it yields CSARGAGSYTF.

The chain couples TRBV7-2 to TRBJ2-3; TRBD1 matches 10 bases. CDR3 length equals 16 residues. V shed 5 bases, J shed 0 bases, and the junction held 5 bases outside the gene matches. Germline assignment: CDR1 SGHTA and CDR2 FQGNSA. The CDR3 protein is CASSLGQGGSTDTQYF. The CDR3 nucleotides are TGTGCCAGCAGCCTAGGACAGGGGGGGAGCACAGATACGCAGTATTTT.

This clone was seen just once. The chain joins TRBV7-2 to TRBJ2-7; 7 nucleotides line up with TRBD1. This CDR3 spans 13 amino acids. Unmatched junction bases numbered 3, after V lost 5 bases and J lost 2 bases. The germline CDR1 and CDR2 sequences are SGHTA and FQGNSA. CDR3 nucleotides: TGTGCCAGCAGCAGCAGGGGGACCTACGAGCAGTACTTC. Its translation: CASSSRGTYEQYF.

The genes are TRBV6-1 and TRBJ2-5, with a weak D call TRBD2 (7 bases). Trimming removed 1 base from V and 5 bases from J, with 20 bases in between. Germline CDR1 MNHNS, CDR2 SASEGT. The CDR3 totals 17 residues. Here the CDR3 reads CASSEVGGGRIGETQYF. DNA of the CDR3: TGTGCCAGCAGTGAAGTAGGGGGGGGGCGGATCGGTGAGACCCAGTACTTC.

The chain links TRBV2 to TRBJ1-2, with D perhaps TRBD1 (6 bases). V lost 6 bases and J lost 8, with 13 bases in between. The V gene's germline CDR1 is SNHLY and CDR2 FYNNEI. The CDR3 covers 12 residues. The DNA for the CDR3 is TGTGCCAGCAGGCGGGGGGCGGGAGGCTACACCTTC. Protein sequence: CASRRGAGGYTF.

The chain combines TRBV30 with TRBJ2-3; no reliable D call. V was trimmed by 0 bases and J by 5 bases, leaving 9 bases between them. This CDR3 spans 13 amino acids. Germline CDR1 is GTSNPN and CDR2 is SVGIG (reference sequence). CDR3 sequence (DNA): TGTGCCTGGAGTGTTATATCCGGAGATACGCAGTATTTT. Translation gives CAWSVISGDTQYF.

J is TRBJ1-1 and V is TRBV12-2; the D call in the table, TRBD1, was not verified against the DNA. TRBV12-2 is marked as a pseudogene. The CDR3 consists of 16 residues. CDR3 nucleotides: TGTGCAAGTCGCTTAGCAGTGGGGGACACCAACACTGAAGCTTTCTTT. Amino acids: CASRLAVGDTNTEAFF.